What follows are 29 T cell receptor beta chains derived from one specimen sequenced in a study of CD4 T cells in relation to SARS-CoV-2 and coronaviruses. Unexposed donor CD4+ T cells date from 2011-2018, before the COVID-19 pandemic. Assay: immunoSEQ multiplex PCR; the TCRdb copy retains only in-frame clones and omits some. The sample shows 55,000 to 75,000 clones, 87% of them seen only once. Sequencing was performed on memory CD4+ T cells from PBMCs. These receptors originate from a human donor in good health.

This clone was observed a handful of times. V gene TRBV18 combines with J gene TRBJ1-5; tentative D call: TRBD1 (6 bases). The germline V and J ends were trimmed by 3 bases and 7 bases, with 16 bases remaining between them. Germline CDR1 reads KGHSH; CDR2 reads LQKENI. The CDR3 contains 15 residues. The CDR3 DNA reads TGTGCCAGCTCACCCTCGTCAGGGGTGGGACAGCCCCAGCATTTT. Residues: CASSPSSGVGQPQHF.

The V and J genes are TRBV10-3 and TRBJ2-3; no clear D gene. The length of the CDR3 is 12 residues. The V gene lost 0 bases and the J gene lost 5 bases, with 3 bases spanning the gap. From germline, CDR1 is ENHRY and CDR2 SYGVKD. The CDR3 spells CAISESEDTQYF. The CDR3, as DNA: TGTGCCATCAGTGAGTCCGAAGATACGCAGTATTTT.

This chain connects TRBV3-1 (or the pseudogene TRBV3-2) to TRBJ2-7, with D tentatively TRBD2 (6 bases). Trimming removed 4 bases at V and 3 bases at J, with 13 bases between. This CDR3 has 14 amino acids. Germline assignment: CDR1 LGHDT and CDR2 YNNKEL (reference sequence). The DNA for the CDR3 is TGTGCCAGCAGCCCAATGCGGGACGGCTACGAGCAGTACTTC. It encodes CASSPMRDGYEQYF.

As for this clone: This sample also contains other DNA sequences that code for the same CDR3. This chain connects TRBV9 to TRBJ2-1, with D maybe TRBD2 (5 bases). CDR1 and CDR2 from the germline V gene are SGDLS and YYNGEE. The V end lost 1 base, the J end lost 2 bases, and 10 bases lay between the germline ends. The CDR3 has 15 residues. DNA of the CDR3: TGTGCCAGCAGCGTACTGAGCGGCACCTACAATGAGCAGTTCTTC. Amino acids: CASSVLSGTYNEQFF. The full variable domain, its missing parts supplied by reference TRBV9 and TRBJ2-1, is DSGVTQTPKHLITATGQRVTLRCSPRSGDLSVYWYQQSLDQGLQFLIQYYNGEERAKGNILERFSAQQFPDLHSELNLSSLELGDSALYFCASSVLSGTYNEQFFGPGTRLTVL.

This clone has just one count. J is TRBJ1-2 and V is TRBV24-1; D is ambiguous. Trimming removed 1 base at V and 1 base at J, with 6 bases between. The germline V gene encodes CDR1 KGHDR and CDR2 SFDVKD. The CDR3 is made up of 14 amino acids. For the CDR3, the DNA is TGTGCCACCAGTGATTTTGAGAATAACTATGGCTACACCTTC. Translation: CATSDFENNYGYTF.

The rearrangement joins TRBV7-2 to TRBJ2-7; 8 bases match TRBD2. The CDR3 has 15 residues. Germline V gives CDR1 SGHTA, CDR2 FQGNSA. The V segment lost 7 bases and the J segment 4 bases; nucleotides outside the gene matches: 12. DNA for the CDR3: TGTGCCAGCAACCCCAGCTTCGGGAGGGTGTACGAGCAGTACTTC. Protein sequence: CASNPSFGRVYEQYF.

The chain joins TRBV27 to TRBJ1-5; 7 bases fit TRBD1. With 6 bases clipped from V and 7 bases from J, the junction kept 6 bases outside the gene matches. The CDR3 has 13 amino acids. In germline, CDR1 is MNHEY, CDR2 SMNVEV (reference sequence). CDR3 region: CASSRQGGQPQHF. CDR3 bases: TGTGCCAGCAGCCGACAGGGAGGCCAGCCCCAGCATTTT.

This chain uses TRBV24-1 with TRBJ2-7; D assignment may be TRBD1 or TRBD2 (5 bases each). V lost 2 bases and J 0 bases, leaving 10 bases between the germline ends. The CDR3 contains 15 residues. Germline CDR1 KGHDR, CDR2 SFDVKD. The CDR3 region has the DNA TGTGCCACCAGTGATTCCCGGGACGTCTCCTACGAGCAGTACTTC. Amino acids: CATSDSRDVSYEQYF.

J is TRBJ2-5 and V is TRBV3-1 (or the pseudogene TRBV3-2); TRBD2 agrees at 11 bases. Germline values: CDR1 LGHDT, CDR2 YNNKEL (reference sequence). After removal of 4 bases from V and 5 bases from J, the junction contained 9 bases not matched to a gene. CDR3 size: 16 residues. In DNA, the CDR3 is TGTGCCAGCAGCCCCGCACTAGCGGGAGTTTTGGAGACCCAGTACTTC. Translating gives CASSPALAGVLETQYF.

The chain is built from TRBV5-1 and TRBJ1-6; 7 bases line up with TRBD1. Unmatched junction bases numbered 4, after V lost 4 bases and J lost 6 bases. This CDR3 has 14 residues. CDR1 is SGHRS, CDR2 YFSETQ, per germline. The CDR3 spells CASSRGQSNSPLHF. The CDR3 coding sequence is TGCGCCAGCAGCCGGGGACAGTCTAATTCACCCCTCCACTTT.

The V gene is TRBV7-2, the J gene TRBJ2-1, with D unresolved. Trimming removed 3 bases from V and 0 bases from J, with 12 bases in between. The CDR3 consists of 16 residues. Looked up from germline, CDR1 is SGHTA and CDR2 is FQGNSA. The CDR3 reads CASSFGLLSSYNEQFF. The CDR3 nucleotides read TGTGCCAGCAGCTTCGGCCTCCTCAGCTCCTACAATGAGCAGTTCTTC.

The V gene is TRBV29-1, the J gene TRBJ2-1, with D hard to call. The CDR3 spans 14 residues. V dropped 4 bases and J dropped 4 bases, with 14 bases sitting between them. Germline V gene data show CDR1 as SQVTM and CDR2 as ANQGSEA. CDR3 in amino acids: CSVVLASGYNEQFF. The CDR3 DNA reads TGCAGCGTTGTTCTGGCGTCGGGTTACAATGAGCAGTTCTTC.

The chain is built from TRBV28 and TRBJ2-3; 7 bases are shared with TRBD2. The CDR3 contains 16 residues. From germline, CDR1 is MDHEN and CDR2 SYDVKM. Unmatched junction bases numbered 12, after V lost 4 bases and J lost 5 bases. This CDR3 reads CASSSISGRAKDTQYF. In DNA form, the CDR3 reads TGTGCCAGCAGTTCCATCTCGGGGAGGGCCAAAGATACGCAGTATTTT.

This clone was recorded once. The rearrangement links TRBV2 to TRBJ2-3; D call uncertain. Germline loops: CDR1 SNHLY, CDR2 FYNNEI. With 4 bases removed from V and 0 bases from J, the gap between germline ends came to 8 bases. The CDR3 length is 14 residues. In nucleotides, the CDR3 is TGTGCCAGCAGTGCACAGTCTAGCACAGATACGCAGTATTTT. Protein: CASSAQSSTDTQYF.

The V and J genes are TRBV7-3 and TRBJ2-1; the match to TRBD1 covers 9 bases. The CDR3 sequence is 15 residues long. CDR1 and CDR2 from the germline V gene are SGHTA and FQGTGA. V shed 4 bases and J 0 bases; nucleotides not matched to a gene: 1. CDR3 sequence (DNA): TGTGCCAGCAGCTCACAGGGGGCCTCCTACAATGAGCAGTTCTTC. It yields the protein CASSSQGASYNEQFF.

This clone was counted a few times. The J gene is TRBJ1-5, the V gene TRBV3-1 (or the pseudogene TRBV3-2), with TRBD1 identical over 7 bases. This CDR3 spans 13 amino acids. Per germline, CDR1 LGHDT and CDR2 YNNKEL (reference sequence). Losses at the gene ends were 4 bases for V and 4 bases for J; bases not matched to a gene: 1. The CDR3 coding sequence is TGTGCCAGCAGCCCGACAGGGAATCAGCCCCAGCATTTT. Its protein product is CASSPTGNQPQHF.

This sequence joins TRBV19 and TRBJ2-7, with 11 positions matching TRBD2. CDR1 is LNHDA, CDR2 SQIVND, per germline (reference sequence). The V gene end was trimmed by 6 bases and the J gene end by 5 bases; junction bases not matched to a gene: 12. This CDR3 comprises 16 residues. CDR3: CASSYKLAGVPDEQYF. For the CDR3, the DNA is TGTGCCAGTAGCTATAAACTAGCGGGAGTCCCGGACGAGCAGTACTTC.

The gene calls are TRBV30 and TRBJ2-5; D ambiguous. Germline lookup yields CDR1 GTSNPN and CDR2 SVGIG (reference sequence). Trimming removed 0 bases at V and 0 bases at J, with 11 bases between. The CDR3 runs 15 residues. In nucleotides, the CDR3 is TGTGCCTGGAGTGTAAGTTCGGGTAACCAAGAGACCCAGTACTTC. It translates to CAWSVSSGNQETQYF. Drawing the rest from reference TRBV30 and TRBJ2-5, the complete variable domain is SQTIHQWPATLVQPVGSPLSLECTVEGTSNPNLYWYRQAAGRGLQLLFYSVGIGQISSEVPQNLSASRPQDRQFILSSKKLLLSDSGFYLCAWSVSSGNQETQYFGPGTRLLVL.

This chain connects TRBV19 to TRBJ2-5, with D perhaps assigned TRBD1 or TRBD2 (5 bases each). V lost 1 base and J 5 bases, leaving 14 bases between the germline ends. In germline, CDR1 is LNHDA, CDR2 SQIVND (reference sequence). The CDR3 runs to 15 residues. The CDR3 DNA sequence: TGTGCCAGTAGTATAGCGGCAGGGTGGGAGGAGACCCAGTACTTC. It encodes CASSIAAGWEETQYF.

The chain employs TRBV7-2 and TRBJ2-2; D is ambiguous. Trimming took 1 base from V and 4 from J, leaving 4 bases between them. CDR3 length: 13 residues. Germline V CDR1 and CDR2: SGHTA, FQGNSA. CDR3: CASSLDPTGELFF. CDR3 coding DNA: TGTGCCAGCAGCTTAGACCCCACCGGGGAGCTGTTTTTT. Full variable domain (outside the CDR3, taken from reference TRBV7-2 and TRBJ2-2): GAGVSQSPSNKVTEKGKDVELRCDPISGHTALYWYRQSLGQGLEFLIYFQGNSAPDKSGLPSDRFSAERTGGSVSTLTIQRTQQEDSAVYLCASSLDPTGELFFGEGSRLTVL.

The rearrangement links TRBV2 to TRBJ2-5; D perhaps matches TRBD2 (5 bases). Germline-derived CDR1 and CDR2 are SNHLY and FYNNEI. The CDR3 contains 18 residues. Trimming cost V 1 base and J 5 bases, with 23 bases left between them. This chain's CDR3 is CASSEGRVTTTESETQYF. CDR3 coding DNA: TGTGCCAGCAGTGAAGGTCGAGTGACTACCACCGAGTCCGAGACCCAGTACTTC. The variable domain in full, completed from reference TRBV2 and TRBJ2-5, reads EPEVTQTPSHQVTQMGQEVILRCVPISNHLYFYWYRQILGQKVEFLVSFYNNEISEKSEIFDDQFSVERPDGSNFTLKIRSTKLEDSAMYFCASSEGRVTTTESETQYFGPGTRLLVL.

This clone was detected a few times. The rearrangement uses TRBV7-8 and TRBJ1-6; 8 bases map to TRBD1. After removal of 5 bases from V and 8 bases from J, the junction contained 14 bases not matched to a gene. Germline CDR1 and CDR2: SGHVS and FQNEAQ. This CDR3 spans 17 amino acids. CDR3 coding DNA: TGTGCCAGCAGCCCGAAAGACAGGGGCGGTATCGATTCACCCCTCCACTTT. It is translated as CASSPKDRGGIDSPLHF. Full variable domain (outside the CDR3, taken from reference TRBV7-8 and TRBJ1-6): GAGVSQSPRYKVAKRGQDVALRCDPISGHVSLFWYQQALGQGPEFLTYFQNEAQLDKSGLPSDRFFAERPEGSVSTLKIQRTQQEDSAVYLCASSPKDRGGIDSPLHFGNGTRLTVT.

The CDR3 region is CASSRRENEKLFF. The CDR3 bases are TGTGCCAGCAGCCGCAGGGAAAACGAAAAACTGTTTTTT. The chain recombines TRBV27 with TRBJ1-4, with D possibly TRBD1 on 5 matching bases. The CDR3 spans 13 residues. Per the germline V gene, CDR1 is MNHEY and CDR2 is SMNVEV (reference sequence). V lost 6 bases and J 8 bases, leaving 13 bases between the germline ends.

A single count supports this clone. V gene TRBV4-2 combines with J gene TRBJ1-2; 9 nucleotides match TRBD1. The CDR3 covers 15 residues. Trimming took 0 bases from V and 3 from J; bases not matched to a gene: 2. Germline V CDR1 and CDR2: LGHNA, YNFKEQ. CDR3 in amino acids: CASSQETGGDYGYTF. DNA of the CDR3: TGTGCCAGCAGCCAAGAGACAGGGGGGGACTATGGCTACACCTTC.

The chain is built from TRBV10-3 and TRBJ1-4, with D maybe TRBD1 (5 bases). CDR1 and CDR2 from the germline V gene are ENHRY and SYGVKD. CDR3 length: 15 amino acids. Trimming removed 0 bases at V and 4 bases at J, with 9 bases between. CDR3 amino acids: CAISESRGNNEKLFF. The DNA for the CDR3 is TGTGCCATCAGTGAGTCCCGGGGGAATAATGAAAAACTGTTTTTT.

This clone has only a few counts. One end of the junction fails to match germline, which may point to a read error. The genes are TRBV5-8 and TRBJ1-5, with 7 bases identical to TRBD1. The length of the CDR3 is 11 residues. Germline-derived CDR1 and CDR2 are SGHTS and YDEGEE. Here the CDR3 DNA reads TGTGCCAGCAGCTTGGTGGACAGGATTTATTTT. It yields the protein CASSLVDRIYF.

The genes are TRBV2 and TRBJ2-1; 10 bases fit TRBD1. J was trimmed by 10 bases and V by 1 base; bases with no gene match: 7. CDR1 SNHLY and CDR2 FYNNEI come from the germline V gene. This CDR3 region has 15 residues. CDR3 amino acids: CASSEEGTGAEEQFF. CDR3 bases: TGTGCCAGCAGTGAAGAAGGGACAGGGGCGGAGGAGCAGTTCTTC.

The CDR3 here is CASSEATGTGLTYEQYF. The DNA of the CDR3 is TGCGCCAGCAGTGAGGCGACCGGGACAGGACTTACCTACGAGCAGTACTTC. The chain joins TRBV10-1 to TRBJ2-7; 8 bases are a match to TRBD1. The germline V gene has CDR1 WNHNN and CDR2 SYGVQD (reference sequence). This CDR3 is built from 17 residues. The V gene end was trimmed by 2 bases and the J gene end by 2 bases; junction bases not matched to a gene: 11.

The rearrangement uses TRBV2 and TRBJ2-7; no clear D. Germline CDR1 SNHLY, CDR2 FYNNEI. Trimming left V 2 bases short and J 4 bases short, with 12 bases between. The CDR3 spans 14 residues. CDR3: CASSEWGTGYEQYF. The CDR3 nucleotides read TGTGCCAGCAGTGAATGGGGTACCGGATACGAGCAGTACTTC.